This T cell receptor beta chain is from a study of neurological immune-mediated disorders (dated by TCRdb to between 2018 and 2020). About the investigation overall: Peripheral blood TCR-beta repertoires from HTLV-I-associated myelopathy (HAM/TSP) patients, multiple sclerosis patients and healthy controls were compared by UMI-based sequencing. Longitudinal samples, technical triplicates and paired sorted CD4+ and CD8+ T-cell subsets, alongside PBMC samples, were included among the roughly 97 TCR-beta libraries. Of the approximately 70 subjects in the cohort, about 14 were HAM/TSP patients, approximately 35 were multiple sclerosis patients, and about 20 were healthy controls. The paper as a whole reports these results and caveats: The highest TCR clonal expansion was observed in HAM/TSP patients, whereas the lowest was observed in MS patients, even when compared with healthy controls. No identical CDR3 amino acid sequences were shared among expanded clones across subjects, suggesting private TCR-beta repertoires in all groups.

At least ten counts were recorded for this clonotype. The clone's antigen remains unknown. No much larger clonotype is one base removed from it; base qualities were not supplied. For CDR1 and CDR2, the germline V gene lists SGHTA and FQGTGA. The CDR3 starts with the cysteine, ends with the phenylalanine, and has 14 residues. The retained sequence is limited to the CDR3, 42 bases, with the frame set at the first base. Trimming at the junction amounts to 4 bases on V and 5 bases on J, and the germline ends lie 12 bases apart. The healthy controls were volunteers from blood banks in Maryland, USA. For the unsorted PBMC libraries, 2 million PBMCs were stored in RNAlater at -80 degrees C until RNA extraction and were used to generate the libraries. Peripheral blood was subjected to Ficoll-Hypaque density gradient centrifugation to isolate PBMCs, which were then cryopreserved in liquid nitrogen. cDNA was synthesized by template-switch 5'RACE using a primer with a 10-nucleotide random unique molecular identifier that tagged each TCR transcript. Each sequencing run produced over 160 million TCR-beta sequences covering 15-18 subjects. Total RNA was extracted with the RNeasy kit. Using the KAPA Real-time Library Amplification kit, TCR-beta VDJ regions were amplified with primers for the TCR constant region and the 5'RACE anchor. A first PCR added sample indexes and Illumina adaptors, after which a second PCR increased the library yield. After purification with Ampure beads, the TCR product of roughly 650 bp was size-selected on a 2% E-gel SizeSelection system. Before pooling, library quality was checked on a Bioanalyzer, concentration was measured with Qubit, and libraries were quantified with the Kapa Library Quantification kit. An Illumina HiSeq 2500 sequenced the libraries paired-end 2 x 150 bp. To increase sequence diversity, roughly 24-32% phiX was spiked into each library pool. Per the original workflow: The quality-filtered reads were processed with the UMI-based MiGEC pipeline, whose error correction step removed more than 80% of the raw TCR sequences. VDJ genes were aligned to IMGT germline references, and clonotypes were defined by unique CDR3 amino acid sequence plus V-J genes. Clonal expansion, Shannon diversity and CDR3 relatedness were evaluated with VDJtools (CalcPairwiseDistances, ClusterSamples), while phylogenetic trees were built in CLCbio workbench. Expanded clones were defined as having at least 8 unique UMIs, based on coefficient-of-variation modelling across technical triplicates. Using fastp trimming at Q25 and MiXCR clonotype assembly, TCRdb reanalyzed the public sequencing data and kept in-frame beta chains. Rows with one shared CDR3 protein collapse into an entry with the most common genes and DNA. The authors' filters were not applied to this entry. Across this sample there are around 78,000 distinct CDR3 sequences, with roughly 15% seen only once. The ten largest clones add up to 15% of the sample.

Sequenced material: PBMCs. The rearrangement combines TRBV7-3 with TRBJ2-1, with no confident D gene call. The clonotype was recovered from a woman aged 40 to 50 in good health. The DNA reads as follows: TGTGCCAGCAGCTCTCGCGGCGGTCACAATGAGCAGTTCTTC. This is translated as CASSSRGGHNEQFF. Where the CDR3 stops, the reference TRBV7-3 and TRBJ2-1 genes take over; the full variable domain is GAGVSQTPSNKVTEKGKYVELRCDPISGHTALYWYRQSLGQGPEFLIYFQGTGAADDSGLPNDRFFAVRPEGSVSTLKIQRTERGDSAVYLCASSSRGGHNEQFFGPGTRLTVL.